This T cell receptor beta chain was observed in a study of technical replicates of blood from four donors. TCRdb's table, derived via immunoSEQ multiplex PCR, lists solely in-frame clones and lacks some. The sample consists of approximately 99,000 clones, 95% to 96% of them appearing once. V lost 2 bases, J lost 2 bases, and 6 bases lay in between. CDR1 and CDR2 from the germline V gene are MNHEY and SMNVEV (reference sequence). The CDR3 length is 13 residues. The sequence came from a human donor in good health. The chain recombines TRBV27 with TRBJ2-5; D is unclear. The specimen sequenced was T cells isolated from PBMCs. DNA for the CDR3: TGTGCCAGCAGTTTAAGCGATCAAGAGACCCAGTACTTC. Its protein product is CASSLSDQETQYF.